A selection of T cell receptor beta chains follows, all from one sample in a study of Graves' ophthalmopathy and Graves' hyperthyroidism. From the multiplex PCR reads, TCRdb called clonotypes with MiXCR, one entry per CDR3 protein. The data show a few hundred thousand distinct CDR3 sequences, with 35% to 45% seen just once and approximately 4.1% held by the top ten. The source material was peripheral blood or thyroid tissue (not recorded which). These receptors all come from an adult man with Graves' hyperthyroidism. CDR3s include the opening cysteine and the closing phenylalanine or tryptophan. The D gene is left open where the match is weak. Rows may omit the clone size; those that give it use once, few, many or a size class.

TRBJ1-3 many 15 TRBV10-3 - CAIRAAGPAGNTIYF TGTGCCATCAGAGCTGCCGGACCCGCCGGGAACACCATATATTTT
TRBJ1-5 many 15 TRBV28 - CASSLAGSPNQPQHF TGTGCCAGCAGTTTAGCGGGTTCCCCCAATCAGCCCCAGCATTTT
TRBJ1-5 many 14 TRBV5-6 TRBD1 CASSLTGGDQPQHF TGTGCCAGCAGCTTAACAGGGGGCGACCAGCCCCAGCATTTT
TRBJ1-5 - 12 TRBV29-1 TRBD1 CSIGDRDQPQHF TGCAGCATTGGGGACAGGGATCAGCCCCAGCATTTT
TRBJ2-7 - 14 TRBV11-1 - CASRRNLAGYEQYF TGTGCCAGTAGAAGGAACTTAGCAGGCTACGAGCAGTACTTC
TRBJ1-5 many 13 TRBV7-8 - CASSLAPGQPQHF TGTGCCAGCAGCTTAGCCCCGGGACAGCCCCAGCATTTT
TRBJ2-2 many 16 TRBV19 - CASSSRDGWPTGELFF TGTGCCAGTAGCTCCCGGGACGGTTGGCCCACCGGGGAGCTGTTTTTT
TRBJ2-2 few 14 TRBV15 - CATSRDGVGGELFF TGTGCCACCAGCAGAGACGGGGTAGGCGGGGAGCTGTTTTTT
TRBJ1-2 many 17 TRBV7-9 TRBD1 CASSLASAKTGYGGYTF TGTGCCAGCAGCTTAGCTTCGGCTAAGACAGGGTACGGCGGCTACACCTTC
TRBJ1-6 once 14 TRBV5-6 - CASSFRGTGSPLHF TGTGCCAGCAGCTTCAGGGGAACGGGTTCACCCCTCCACTTT
TRBJ2-7 many 18 TRBV10-3 - CAISDPYLGGHKPYEQYF TGTGCCATCAGTGATCCCTACCTAGGCGGGCATAAGCCCTACGAGCAGTACTTC
TRBJ2-5 many 16 TRBV5-6 - CASSLAGGGAAETQYF TGTGCCAGCAGCTTGGCCGGAGGGGGGGCCGCGGAGACCCAGTACTTC
TRBJ1-6 - 14 TRBV2 - CASSERVYNSPLHF TGTGCCAGCAGCGAACGGGTCTATAATTCACCCCTCCACTTT
TRBJ2-2 - 16 TRBV5-1 TRBD1 CASSSLQGAGTGELFF TGCGCCAGCAGCTCCTTACAGGGGGCAGGCACCGGGGAGCTGTTTTTT
TRBJ2-7 many 16 TRBV11-2 - CASSLVRGSNSYEQYF TGTGCCAGCAGCTTAGTGCGTGGCAGCAACTCCTACGAGCAGTACTTC
TRBJ1-2 - 12 TRBV20-1 - CSARGGTSGYTF TGCAGTGCTAGGGGCGGGACTAGCGGCTACACCTTC
TRBJ2-5 many 14 TRBV6-1 TRBD1 CASSNRGPTETQYF TGTGCCAGCAGTAACAGGGGACCTACAGAGACCCAGTACTTC
TRBJ1-1 many 15 TRBV7-9 TRBD1 CASSIPGQGNTEAFF TGTGCCAGCAGCATTCCGGGACAGGGGAACACTGAAGCTTTCTTT
TRBJ2-7 many 12 TRBV12-3/TRBV12-4 - CASSPTAYEQYF TGTGCCAGCAGCCCTACAGCCTACGAGCAGTACTTC
TRBJ2-5 - 14 TRBV5-1 TRBD2 CASTLAGATETQHF TGCGCCAGCACCTTAGCGGGGGCGACGGAGACCCAGCACTTC
TRBJ2-3 many 8 TRBV29-1 - CSVEIDVF TGCAGCGTTGAGATCGACGTCTTT
TRBJ1-2 many 16 TRBV5-8 TRBD1 CASSGEAGGAYGGYTF TGTGCCAGCAGCGGCGAGGCAGGGGGCGCTTACGGTGGCTACACCTTC
TRBJ2-5 - 16 TRBV7-9 TRBD2 CASSFRGAGGHETQYF TGTGCCAGCAGCTTCCGGGGGGCGGGGGGCCACGAGACCCAGTACTTC
TRBJ1-1 many 12 TRBV7-9 - CASSLAAREAFF TGTGCCAGCAGCTTAGCCGCTAGGGAAGCTTTCTTT
TRBJ1-4 - 14 TRBV2 TRBD1 CASNRIQGGEKLFF TGTGCCAGCAATAGGATCCAGGGGGGTGAAAAACTGTTTTTT
TRBJ2-1 - 14 TRBV29-1 TRBD2 CSVELLAGYNEQFF TGCAGCGTTGAGTTGCTAGCGGGTTACAATGAGCAGTTCTTC
TRBJ1-6 - 15 TRBV10-3 TRBD1 CAISGDRGMYSPLHF TGTGCCATCAGTGGGGACAGGGGGATGTATTCACCCCTCCACTTT
TRBJ1-1 - 11 TRBV29-1 - CSASRVAEAFF TGCAGCGCCTCCAGGGTCGCTGAAGCTTTCTTT
TRBJ2-1 - 16 TRBV5-1 - CASSLVAFSSYNEQFF TGCGCCAGCAGCTTGGTAGCGTTCAGCTCCTACAATGAGCAGTTCTTC
TRBJ1-2 many 13 TRBV9 - CASSVGGNYGYTF TGTGCCAGCAGCGTGGGTGGGAACTATGGCTACACCTTC
TRBJ1-1 - 16 TRBV7-3 - CASSLSRSGGGTEAFF TGCGCCAGCAGCTTGTCGAGGAGCGGGGGGGGGACTGAAGCTTTCTTT
TRBJ2-7 many 17 TRBV7-2 - CASSLGQEVRFPYEQYF TGTGCCAGCAGCTTAGGGCAAGAAGTCAGGTTCCCCTACGAGCAGTACTTC
TRBJ1-2 - 14 TRBV18 TRBD1 CASSPERGPDGYTF TGTGCCAGCTCACCGGAGAGGGGGCCGGATGGCTACACCTTC
TRBJ1-4 many 17 TRBV4-2 - CASSQDRIRSQGEKLFF TGTGCCAGCAGCCAAGATCGGATCAGGTCCCAGGGGGAAAAACTGTTTTTT
TRBJ2-5 few 15 TRBV6-1 - CASSESLAGLETQYF TGTGCCAGCAGTGAATCTCTCGCGGGGCTAGAGACCCAGTACTTC